This T cell receptor (beta chain) came from a study of blood T cell repertoires in COVID-19. Study-wide background: Spain, Italy and the United States supplied samples that represented acute and convalescent COVID-19. PBMCs, B-cell-depleted T cells, or T cells provided the cDNA or gDNA that made up the material.

CDR1 is SGHAT, CDR2 FQNNGV, per germline. The CDR3 has 16 amino acids. J was trimmed by 1 base and V by 5 bases; bases with no gene match: 10. Profiled with immunoSEQ multiplex PCR; TCRdb holds only in-frame clones, not every one. Among fewer than 400,000 clones, 70% to 90% were seen once, and the ten largest hold around 2.9%. The rearrangement joins TRBV11-2 to TRBJ1-1; TRBD1 agrees at 7 bases. The sequenced sample was peripheral blood. This receptor was taken from a human donor in a cohort sampled during active COVID-19. In nucleotides, the CDR3 is TGTGCCAGCAGCCTCCGCAGGGGGTCTGGGAACACTGAAGCTTTCTTT. It codes for CASSLRRGSGNTEAFF.